This entry lists 21 T cell receptor beta chains sequenced from one sample in a study of siplizumab effects on memory and regulatory T cells. Measured with immunoSEQ multiplex PCR; TCRdb has only the in-frame clones, and not every one. The sample lists around 100,000 clones, approximately 91% occurring once. The sample taken for sequencing was CD4+ T cells sorted from blood. Source of these receptors: a human donor in good health.

Only one count was recorded for this clone. The chain's CDR3 is CASSPRGVYGEKLFF. The CDR3 DNA reads as TGTGCCAGCAGCCCCAGAGGGGTGTATGGTGAAAAACTGTTTTTT. The V gene is TRBV6-1, the J gene TRBJ1-4; tentative D call: TRBD1 (5 bases). The CDR3 covers 15 residues. The V end lost 6 bases, the J end lost 7 bases, and 18 bases lay between the germline ends. Germline V gives CDR1 MNHNS, CDR2 SASEGT.

The chain is built from TRBV12-5 and TRBJ2-7, with D perhaps TRBD1 (5 bases). V lost 7 bases, J lost 2 bases, and 15 bases lay in between. Germline V gives CDR1 LGHNT, CDR2 FRNRAP. The CDR3 extends over 14 amino acids. CDR3: CASAWGQGTYEQYF. CDR3 nucleotide sequence: TGTGCTAGTGCCTGGGGCCAGGGAACCTACGAGCAGTACTTC.

This clone was counted only a few times. V and J are TRBV28 and TRBJ1-2; 8 nucleotides agree with TRBD1. Germline CDR1 MDHEN, CDR2 SYDVKM. The CDR3 covers 14 residues. V was clipped by 8 bases and J by 7 bases; unmatched bases: 12. The CDR3 DNA is TGTGCCAGCGGATCGGCCCGGACAGGGAGTGGCTACACCTTC. Translating gives CASGSARTGSGYTF.

The chain combines TRBV27 with TRBJ2-3, with 8 bases lining up with TRBD1. CDR1 and CDR2 from the germline V gene are MNHEY and SMNVEV (reference sequence). The CDR3 runs to 17 residues. The J segment lost 3 bases and the V segment lost 1 base, leaving 9 bases of the junction unmatched. This CDR3 reads CASSLFSQGVGTDTQYF. CDR3 nucleotides: TGTGCCAGCAGTTTATTCTCACAGGGGGTGGGAACAGATACGCAGTATTTT.

The chain links TRBV7-2 to TRBJ2-7, with D perhaps TRBD1 (5 bases). With 5 bases removed from V and 0 bases from J, the gap between germline ends came to 11 bases. Germline CDR1 is SGHTA and CDR2 is FQGNSA. CDR3 length equals 14 residues. The CDR3 spells CASSPLQGSYEQYF. DNA for the CDR3: TGTGCCAGCAGCCCACTCCAGGGCTCCTACGAGCAGTACTTC.

The rearrangement joins TRBV12-5 to TRBJ2-7; 8 bases are shared with TRBD1. This CDR3 is 13 amino acids long. V was pared by 5 bases and J by 6 bases, with 6 bases of the junction left unmatched. Germline lookup yields CDR1 LGHNT and CDR2 FRNRAP. The CDR3 bases are TGTGCTAGTGGTGCGACAGGGGCTGTCGAGCAGTACTTC. Its translation: CASGATGAVEQYF.

V and J are TRBV29-1 and TRBJ2-3; 7 bases agree with TRBD2. V was clipped by 1 base and J by 0 bases; unmatched bases: 16. CDR1 SQVTM and CDR2 ANQGSEA come from the germline V gene. The CDR3 covers 19 residues. CDR3 amino acids: CSVEGPGTTRFSSTDTQYF. The CDR3 DNA reads TGCAGCGTTGAAGGACCCGGGACTACCAGATTCAGTAGCACAGATACGCAGTATTTT.

This chain uses TRBV2 with TRBJ1-1, with D hard to call. This CDR3 region has 14 residues. CDR1 and CDR2 (germline): SNHLY, FYNNEI. The V end was cut by 5 bases, the J end by 8 bases, with 18 bases between. The CDR3, as DNA: TGTGCCAGCAGTCAAACCCCCCGACAAACAGAAGCTTTCTTT. It yields the protein CASSQTPRQTEAFF.

This chain joins TRBV19 and TRBJ1-4; a weak D match, TRBD1 (6 bases). The germline gives CDR1 LNHDA, CDR2 SQIVND (reference sequence). Trimming removed 7 bases at V and 8 bases at J, with 20 bases between. The CDR3 sequence is 15 residues long. The DNA for the CDR3 is TGTGCCAGTAACGACCCCGGGGGCAAGGAGGAAAAACTGTTTTTT. Its protein product is CASNDPGGKEEKLFF.

The chain recombines TRBV7-2 with TRBJ2-3; the match to TRBD2 covers 14 bases. The CDR3 runs to 17 residues. Losses at the gene ends were 5 bases for V and 2 bases for J; bases not matched to a gene: 6. Germline values: CDR1 SGHTA, CDR2 FQGNSA. CDR3 sequence reads: CASSPRGLAGDTDTQYF. The CDR3 DNA reads TGTGCCAGCAGCCCCAGGGGACTAGCGGGGGACACAGATACGCAGTATTTT.

The chain links TRBV18 to TRBJ1-1, with D tentatively TRBD1 (5 bases). Deletions cut 2 bases from V and 1 base from J, with 17 bases between. The CDR3 is 17 residues long. Germline V gene lookup returns CDR1 KGHSH and CDR2 LQKENI. The CDR3 region has the DNA TGTGCCAGCTCACCAAGTCAAAGGGGAACTTCGAACACTGAAGCTTTCTTT. Protein: CASSPSQRGTSNTEAFF.

This sequence joins TRBV7-3 and TRBJ2-2, with D perhaps matching TRBD2 (7 bases). Germline-derived CDR1 and CDR2 are SGHTA and FQGTGA. This CDR3 region has 16 residues. The V end lost 1 base, the J end lost 4 bases, and 13 bases lay between the germline ends. The CDR3 DNA reads as TGTGCCAGCAGCTTAAATCGGGGGGCCAGCACCGGGGAGCTGTTTTTT. It codes for CASSLNRGASTGELFF.

The genes are TRBV7-6 and TRBJ2-3; D unclear. V dropped 5 bases and J dropped 2 bases, with 8 bases sitting between them. The CDR3 totals 13 residues. Germline CDR1 reads SGHVS; CDR2 reads FNYEAQ. DNA of the CDR3: TGTGCCAGCAGCGCTCAGATCACAGATACGCAGTATTTT. It yields the protein CASSAQITDTQYF. Using reference TRBV7-6 and TRBJ2-3 for the parts outside the CDR3, the full variable domain is GAGVSQSPRYKVTKRGQDVALRCDPISGHVSLYWYRQALGQGPEFLTYFNYEAQQDKSGLPNDRFSAERPEGSISTLTIQRTEQRDSAMYRCASSAQITDTQYFGPGTRLTVL.

V usage is TRBV6-1 and J usage is TRBJ1-4, with 7 bases identical to TRBD1. Germline CDR1 is MNHNS and CDR2 is SASEGT. The junction had 7 bases not matched to a gene; V was cut back by 6 bases and J by 3 bases. CDR3 length: 15 residues. In DNA, the CDR3 is TGTGCCAGCAGCCAGACAGGGTTACCTAATGAAAAACTGTTTTTT. It translates to CASSQTGLPNEKLFF.

The chain employs TRBV4-1 and TRBJ2-3; 12 nucleotides agree with TRBD2. Germline CDR1 is MGHRA and CDR2 is YSYEKL. This CDR3 comprises 18 residues. The junction had 7 bases not matched to a gene; V was cut back by 2 bases and J by 1 base. CDR3 DNA sequence: TGCGCCAGCAGCCAACGGTCTAGCGGGGGGGCGGGCACAGATACGCAGTATTTT. Its protein is CASSQRSSGGAGTDTQYF.

A remark on this clone: Distinct nucleotide sequences in the sample also encode this CDR3. CDR3 amino acids: CASYRLPGAEQYF. The CDR3, as DNA: TGTGCCAGCTACAGACTCCCAGGAGCCGAGCAGTACTTC. The genes are TRBV21-1 and TRBJ2-7. TRBV21-1 is deemed a pseudogene. The CDR3 is 13 amino acids.

The chain is built from TRBV27 and TRBJ1-1; D uncertain. Trimming pared 0 bases from V and 1 base from J, leaving 12 bases between. The CDR3 has 16 amino acids. Germline V lookup: CDR1 MNHEY, CDR2 SMNVEV (reference sequence). The CDR3: CASSLSMGGKNTEAFF. The CDR3 DNA follows: TGTGCCAGCAGTTTATCGATGGGAGGGAAGAACACTGAAGCTTTCTTT.

The rearrangement joins TRBV7-6 to TRBJ2-2; D gene uncertain. This CDR3 is built from 14 residues. Between the trimmed V and J ends, which lost 4 bases and 0 bases, there was a span of 6 bases. Germline V gene lookup returns CDR1 SGHVS and CDR2 FNYEAQ. Written as DNA, the CDR3 is TGTGCCAGCAGCTCTAGTTCGAACACCGGGGAGCTGTTTTTT. This translates into CASSSSSNTGELFF. The complete variable domain, with remaining parts taken from reference TRBV7-6 and TRBJ2-2, reads GAGVSQSPRYKVTKRGQDVALRCDPISGHVSLYWYRQALGQGPEFLTYFNYEAQQDKSGLPNDRFSAERPEGSISTLTIQRTEQRDSAMYRCASSSSSNTGELFFGEGSRLTVL.

The gene calls are TRBV11-2 and TRBJ2-1, with D maybe TRBD2 (6 bases). This CDR3 is 13 amino acids long. Per the germline V gene, CDR1 is SGHAT and CDR2 is FQNNGV. V lost 5 bases and J 15 bases, leaving 20 bases between the germline ends. The CDR3 reads CASSPLKLARSFF. The CDR3 DNA follows: TGTGCCAGCAGCCCTCTGAAACTAGCTAGGTCGTTCTTC.

This clone was seen once. This chain links TRBV4-2 with TRBJ1-4, with TRBD1 as a possible D gene (5 bases). V lost 0 bases and J lost 0, with 8 bases in between. Looked up from germline, CDR1 is LGHNA and CDR2 is YNFKEQ. The CDR3 is 16 amino acids. CDR3 nucleotides: TGTGCCAGCAGCCAAGAAGGGGACTCAACTAATGAAAAACTGTTTTTT. Translated, it gives CASSQEGDSTNEKLFF.

This clone has a single count. This rearrangement joins TRBV18 to TRBJ1-2; D uncertain. The CDR3 totals 17 residues. CDR1 KGHSH and CDR2 LQKENI come from the germline V gene. Deletions cut 5 bases from V and 2 bases from J, with 21 bases between. The CDR3 DNA follows: TGTGCCAGCTCAGACAATCCTACGGATCGGAGGAACTATGGCTACACCTTC. It codes for CASSDNPTDRRNYGYTF.